This T cell receptor (beta chain) was captured by sequencing in a study of stem cell transplantation in POMP-related autoinflammatory disease. The protocol was immunoSEQ multiplex PCR, while the TCRdb copy is restricted to in-frame clones and leaves out a portion. The sample includes tens of thousands of clones, roughly four fifths seen only once; the top ten take 2.5%. V lost 2 bases and J 4 bases, leaving 9 bases between the germline ends. CDR1 MGHRA and CDR2 YSYEKL come from the germline V gene. The CDR3 covers 13 residues. The gene calls are TRBV4-1 and TRBJ2-7; D may be TRBD2 (6 bases). The sequences come from CD4+ T cells from PBMCs, collected before stem cell transplantation. The receptor was isolated from a human donor with POMP-related autoinflammation and immune dysregulation (PRAID). The CDR3 reads CASSQRDFYEQYF. As DNA, the CDR3 is TGCGCCAGCAGCCAACGGGACTTTTACGAGCAGTACTTC.